These T cell receptor beta chains were read from a single sample in a study of blood T cell repertoires in COVID-19. Generated by immunoSEQ multiplex PCR, the TCRdb table keeps only in-frame clones and is missing some. The profile shows roughly 400,000 clones, roughly 90% of them singletons. Specimen: PBMCs or T cells enriched from blood (not recorded which). These receptors were obtained from a woman aged 40-49 years with acute COVID-19. The CDR3 runs from the conserved cysteine through the conserved F or W. The D gene is left open where the match is weak. Rows may omit the clone size; those that give it use once, few, many or a size class.

v_call	d_call	j_call	clone_size	cdr3_nt	cdr3_aa
TRBV3-1/TRBV3-2	TRBD1	TRBJ2-5	-	TGTGCCAGCAGACCAGGGGGCCAAGAGACCCAGTACTTC	CASRPGGQETQYF
TRBV7-6	TRBD2	TRBJ2-3	-	TGTGCCAGCAGCTTAGCTAGCGGGGGGGATATATTCATATCCGGCACAGATACGCAGTATTTT	CASSLASGGDIFISGTDTQYF
TRBV30	-	TRBJ1-1	-	TGTGCCTGGATACTATTCAGGAACACTGAAGCTTTCTTT	CAWILFRNTEAFF
TRBV7-8	-	TRBJ1-5	-	TGTGCCAGCAGCTTAGAACGGGTCCTGGGTAATCAGCCCCAGCATTTT	CASSLERVLGNQPQHF
TRBV19	TRBD1	TRBJ1-1	-	TGTGCCAGTAGCGATACAGGGGACACTGAAGCTTTCTTT	CASSDTGDTEAFF
TRBV2	TRBD1	TRBJ1-2	once	TGTGCCAGCAGTAGGACAGGGCGTGGCTACACCTTC	CASSRTGRGYTF
TRBV6-5	-	TRBJ2-7	once	TGTGCCAGCAATGTAGACAGTTTCTACGAGCAGTACTTC	CASNVDSFYEQYF
TRBV5-1	TRBD1	TRBJ2-1	-	TGCGCCAGCACCCTCGGGACAGGGGGCAATGAGCAGTTCTTC	CASTLGTGGNEQFF
TRBV2	TRBD1	TRBJ1-1	-	TGTGCCAGCAGTTCGACAGGGACCCTTGAAGCTTTCTTT	CASSSTGTLEAFF
TRBV5-4	-	TRBJ2-7	-	TGTGCCAGCAGCCGCAGGGCCTCCTACGAGCAGTACTTC	CASSRRASYEQYF
TRBV5-1	-	TRBJ2-1	-	TGCGCCAGCAGCAACACATACAAGCAGGTCAGGGAGCAGTTCTTC	CASSNTYKQVREQFF
TRBV3-1/TRBV3-2	-	TRBJ2-2	-	TGTGCCAGCAGCCGGTTCGCGGAACCCACCGGGGAGCTGTTTTTT	CASSRFAEPTGELFF
TRBV5-6	-	TRBJ2-7	once	TGTGCCAGCAGCCCCCTGGGGCTTTACGAGCAGTACTTC	CASSPLGLYEQYF
TRBV3-1/TRBV3-2	TRBD2	TRBJ2-5	-	TGTGCCAGCAGCCATCATAGCGGGGGGACACAAGAGACCCAGTACTTC	CASSHHSGGTQETQYF
TRBV5-1	TRBD2	TRBJ2-1	once	TGCGCCAGCAGCGTAGCGGGGGGGCTAACAAATGAGCAGTTCTTC	CASSVAGGLTNEQFF
TRBV9	TRBD2	TRBJ2-1	-	TGTGCCAGCAGCGTAGGTGTCCCGGGGGGGATGTTCCGTAATGAGCAGTTCTTC	CASSVGVPGGMFRNEQFF
TRBV9	TRBD2	TRBJ2-2	-	TGTGCCAGCAGCGTGACTAGCGGGAACACCGGGGAGCTGTTTTTT	CASSVTSGNTGELFF